This T cell receptor (beta chain) comes out of a study of PD-1 blockade in classical Hodgkin lymphoma. Germline V gene lookup returns CDR1 SNHLY and CDR2 FYNNEI. CDR3 length: 12 residues. With 5 bases removed from V and 5 bases from J, the gap between germline ends came to 8 bases. Study results and limitations: Complete responders' baseline diversity resembled that of newly diagnosed patients. There was a significant rise in CD4+ TCR diversity by C4D1, with no such rise for CD8+.

The time point here: cycle 4 day 1 (C4D1), after 5 to 7 weeks of nivolumab. All patients relapsed after autologous stem cell transplantation, and brentuximab vedotin exposure varied. Generated by immunoSEQ multiplex PCR, the TCRdb table keeps only in-frame clones and is missing some. There are more than 75,000 clones in the sample; about 92% occur only once, and roughly 2.1% lies in the top ten. With regard to this clone: Its cognate antigen is unknown.

This sample comprised peripheral blood mononuclear cells (PBMCs), obtained before the fourth cycle of nivolumab. This receptor was taken from a human donor with classical Hodgkin lymphoma. The rearrangement uses TRBV2 and TRBJ2-3, with D tentatively TRBD1 (5 bases). Here the CDR3 reads CASSIRGDTQYF. CDR3 nucleotides: TGTGCCAGCAGTATAAGGGGAGATACGCAGTATTTT. The variable domain in full, completed from reference TRBV2 and TRBJ2-3, reads EPEVTQTPSHQVTQMGQEVILRCVPISNHLYFYWYRQILGQKVEFLVSFYNNEISEKSEIFDDQFSVERPDGSNFTLKIRSTKLEDSAMYFCASSIRGDTQYFGPGTRLTVL.